The T cell receptor (beta chain) described here comes from a study of blood T cell repertoires in COVID-19. Between the trimmed V and J ends, which lost 6 bases and 5 bases, there was a span of 2 bases. Looked up from germline, CDR1 is MNHNY and CDR2 is SVGAGI (reference sequence). CDR3 length: 10 residues. Source study methods: By means of reference gene primer amplification, nucleated cell counts were estimated. This table comes from immunoSEQ multiplex PCR, and its TCRdb copy is limited to in-frame clones, with some not included. D and trimming come from the DNA, and the V and J calls and clone size come from that table. The sample contains around 93,000 clones, around 81% of which appear only once.

The clonotype originates from a man between 60 and 70 years old with acute or convalescent COVID-19. Sequenced input: peripheral blood. The rearrangement links TRBV6-6 to TRBJ1-3; D gene uncertain. For the CDR3, the DNA is TGTGCCAGCAGCAGAAACACCATATATTTT. The encoded protein is CASSRNTIYF.